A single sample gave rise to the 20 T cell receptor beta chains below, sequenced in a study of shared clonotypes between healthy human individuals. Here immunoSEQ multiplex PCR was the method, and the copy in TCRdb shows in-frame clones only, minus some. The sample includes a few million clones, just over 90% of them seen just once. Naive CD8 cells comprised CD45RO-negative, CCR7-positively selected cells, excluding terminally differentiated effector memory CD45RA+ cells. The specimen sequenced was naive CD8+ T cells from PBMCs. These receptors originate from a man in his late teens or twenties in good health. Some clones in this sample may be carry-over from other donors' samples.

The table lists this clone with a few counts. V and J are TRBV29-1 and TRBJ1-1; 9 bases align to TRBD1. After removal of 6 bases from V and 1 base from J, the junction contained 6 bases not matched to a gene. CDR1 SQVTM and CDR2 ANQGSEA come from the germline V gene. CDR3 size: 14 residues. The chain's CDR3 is CSVTGDRENTEAFF. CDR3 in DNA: TGCAGCGTGACCGGGGACAGGGAGAACACTGAAGCTTTCTTT.

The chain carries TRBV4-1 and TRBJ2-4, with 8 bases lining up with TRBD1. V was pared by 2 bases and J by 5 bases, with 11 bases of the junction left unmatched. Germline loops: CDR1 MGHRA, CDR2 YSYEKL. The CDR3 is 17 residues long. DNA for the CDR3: TGCGCCAGCAGCCAACGGTGGACAGGGCAAGGGGAAAACATTCAGTACTTC. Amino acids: CASSQRWTGQGENIQYF.

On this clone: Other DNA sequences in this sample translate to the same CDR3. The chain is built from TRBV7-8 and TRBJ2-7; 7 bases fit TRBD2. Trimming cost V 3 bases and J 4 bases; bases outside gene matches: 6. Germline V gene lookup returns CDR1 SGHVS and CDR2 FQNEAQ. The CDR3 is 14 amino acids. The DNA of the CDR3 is TGTGCCAGCAGCTTGGGAGGGAGAGGGTACGAGCAGTACTTC. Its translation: CASSLGGRGYEQYF.

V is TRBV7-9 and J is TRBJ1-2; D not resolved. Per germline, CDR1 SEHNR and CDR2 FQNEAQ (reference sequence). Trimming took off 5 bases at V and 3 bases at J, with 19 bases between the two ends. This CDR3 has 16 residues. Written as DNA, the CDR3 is TGTGCCAGCAGCCCAACCACGGTGGATTACGACTATGGCTACACCTTC. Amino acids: CASSPTTVDYDYGYTF.

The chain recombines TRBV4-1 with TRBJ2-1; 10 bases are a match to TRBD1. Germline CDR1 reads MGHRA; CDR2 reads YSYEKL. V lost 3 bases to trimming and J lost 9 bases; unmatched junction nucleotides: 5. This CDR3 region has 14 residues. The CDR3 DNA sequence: TGCGCCAGCAGCCACCGACAGGGGGCAGGTGAGCAGTTCTTC. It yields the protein CASSHRQGAGEQFF.

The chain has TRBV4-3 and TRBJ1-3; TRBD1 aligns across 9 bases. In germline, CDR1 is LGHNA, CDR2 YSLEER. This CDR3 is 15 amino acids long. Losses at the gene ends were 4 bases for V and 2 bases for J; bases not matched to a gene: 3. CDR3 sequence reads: CASSLDRGAGNTIYF. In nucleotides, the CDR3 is TGCGCCAGCAGCCTCGACAGGGGGGCTGGAAACACCATATATTTT.

As DNA, the CDR3 is TGTGCCAGCAGCAACCGTGACAGGCGATACAATGAGCAGTTCTTC. Residues: CASSNRDRRYNEQFF. This chain uses TRBV7-9 with TRBJ2-1; tentatively, D is TRBD1 (6 bases). Trimming cost V 5 bases and J 4 bases, with 15 bases left between them. This CDR3 has 15 residues. Germline values: CDR1 SEHNR, CDR2 FQNEAQ (reference sequence).

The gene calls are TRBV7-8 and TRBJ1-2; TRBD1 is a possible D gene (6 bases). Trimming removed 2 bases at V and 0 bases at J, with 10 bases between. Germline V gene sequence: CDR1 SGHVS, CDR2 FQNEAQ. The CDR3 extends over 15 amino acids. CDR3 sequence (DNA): TGTGCCAGCAGCTTAAGGGGGGATACTAACTATGGCTACACCTTC. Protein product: CASSLRGDTNYGYTF.

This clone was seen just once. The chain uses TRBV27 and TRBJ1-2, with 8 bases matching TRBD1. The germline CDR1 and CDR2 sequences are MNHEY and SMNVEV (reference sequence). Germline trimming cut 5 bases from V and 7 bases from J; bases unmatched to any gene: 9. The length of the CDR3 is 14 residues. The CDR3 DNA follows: TGTGCCAGCAGTCTAGGGACAGGTCTTTCTGGCTACACCTTC. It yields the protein CASSLGTGLSGYTF.

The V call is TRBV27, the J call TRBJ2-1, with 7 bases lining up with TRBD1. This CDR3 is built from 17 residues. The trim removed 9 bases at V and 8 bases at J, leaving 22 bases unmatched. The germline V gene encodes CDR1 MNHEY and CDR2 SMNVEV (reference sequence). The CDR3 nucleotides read TGTGCCAGTACTAAAACAGGGGTGCTCCCCCCTACGGATGAGCAGTTCTTC. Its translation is CASTKTGVLPPTDEQFF.

The CDR3 protein is CASSGGLAGESYEQYF. The CDR3 DNA follows: TGTGCCAGCAGTGGGGGACTAGCGGGGGAATCCTACGAGCAGTACTTC. This sequence joins TRBV28 and TRBJ2-7; 14 bases map to TRBD2. The CDR3 contains 16 residues. The germline V gene has CDR1 MDHEN and CDR2 SYDVKM. The junction had 4 bases not matched to a gene; V was cut back by 5 bases and J by 1 base.

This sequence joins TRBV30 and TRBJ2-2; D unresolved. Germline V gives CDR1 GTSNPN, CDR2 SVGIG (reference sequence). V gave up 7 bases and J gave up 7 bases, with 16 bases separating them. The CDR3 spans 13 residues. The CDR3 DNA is TGTGCCTCCCAGAGCGTTACAAACGGGGAGCTGTTTTTT. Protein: CASQSVTNGELFF.

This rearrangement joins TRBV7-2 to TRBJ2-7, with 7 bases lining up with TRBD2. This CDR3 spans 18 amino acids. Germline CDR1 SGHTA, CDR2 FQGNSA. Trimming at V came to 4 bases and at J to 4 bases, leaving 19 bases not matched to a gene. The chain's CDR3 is CASSSPAATSAPSYEQYF. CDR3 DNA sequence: TGTGCCAGCAGCTCCCCCGCGGCCACTAGCGCACCTTCATACGAGCAGTACTTC.

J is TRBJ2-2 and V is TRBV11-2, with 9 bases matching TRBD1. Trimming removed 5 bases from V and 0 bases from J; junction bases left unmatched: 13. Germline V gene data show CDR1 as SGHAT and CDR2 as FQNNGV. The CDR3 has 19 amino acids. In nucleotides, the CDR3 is TGTGCCAGCAGCACACACCCAGGGACAGGGCTTTCGAACACCGGGGAGCTGTTTTTT. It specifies CASSTHPGTGLSNTGELFF.

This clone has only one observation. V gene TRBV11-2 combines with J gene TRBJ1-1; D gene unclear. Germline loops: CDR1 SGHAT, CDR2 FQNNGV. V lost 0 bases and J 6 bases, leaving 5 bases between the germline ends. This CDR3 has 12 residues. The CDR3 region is CASSLDVAEAFF. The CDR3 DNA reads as TGTGCCAGCAGCTTAGATGTCGCTGAAGCTTTCTTT.

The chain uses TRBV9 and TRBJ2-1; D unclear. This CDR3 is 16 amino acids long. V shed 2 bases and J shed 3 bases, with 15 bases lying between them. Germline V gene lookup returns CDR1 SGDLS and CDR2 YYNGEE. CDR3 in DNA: TGTGCCAGCAGCGTGGGAAGGGCCCCCCTCTACAATGAGCAGTTCTTC. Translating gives CASSVGRAPLYNEQFF.

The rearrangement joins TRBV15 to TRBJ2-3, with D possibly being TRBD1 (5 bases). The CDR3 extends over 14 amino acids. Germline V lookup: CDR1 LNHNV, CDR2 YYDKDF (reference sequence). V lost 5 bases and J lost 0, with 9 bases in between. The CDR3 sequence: CATSWQGSTDTQYF. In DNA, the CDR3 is TGTGCCACCAGCTGGCAGGGCAGCACAGATACGCAGTATTTT.

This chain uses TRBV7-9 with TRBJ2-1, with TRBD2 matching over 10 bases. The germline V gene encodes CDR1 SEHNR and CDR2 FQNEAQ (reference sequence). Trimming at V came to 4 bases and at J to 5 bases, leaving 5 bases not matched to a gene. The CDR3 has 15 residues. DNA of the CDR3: TGTGCCAGCAGCTCTAGCGGGAGTAATGACAATGAGCAGTTCTTC. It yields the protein CASSSSGSNDNEQFF.

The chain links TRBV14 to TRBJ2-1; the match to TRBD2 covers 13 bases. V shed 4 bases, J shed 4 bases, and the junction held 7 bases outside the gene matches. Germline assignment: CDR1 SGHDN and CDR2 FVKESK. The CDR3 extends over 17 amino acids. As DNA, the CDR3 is TGTGCCAGCAGCCCTTTACTAGCGGGAGGGACGTACAATGAGCAGTTCTTC. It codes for CASSPLLAGGTYNEQFF.

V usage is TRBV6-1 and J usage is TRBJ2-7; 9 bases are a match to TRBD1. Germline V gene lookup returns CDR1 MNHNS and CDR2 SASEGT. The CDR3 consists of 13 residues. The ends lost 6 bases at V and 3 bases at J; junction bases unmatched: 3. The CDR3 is CASRLDRGYEQYF. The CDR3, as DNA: TGTGCCAGCAGATTGGACAGGGGCTACGAGCAGTACTTC.